Listed here are 16 T cell receptor beta chains from one sample, sequenced in a study of T cells in localized non-small cell lung cancer. This table comes from immunoSEQ multiplex PCR, and its TCRdb copy is limited to in-frame clones, with some not included. Among about 1,500 clones listed, approximately 25% were seen once. The source material was lung tumor tissue, sampled before any cancer treatment. The receptor set was obtained from a female donor over 55 with stage II lung adenocarcinoma.

This rearrangement joins TRBV19 to TRBJ2-3; 11 positions agree with TRBD2. CDR3 length: 15 amino acids. CDR1 and CDR2 (germline): LNHDA, SQIVND (reference sequence). Germline trimming cut 5 bases from V and 5 bases from J; bases unmatched to any gene: 6. CDR3 in amino acids: CASSWGLADKDTQYF. The CDR3 region has the DNA TGTGCCAGTAGTTGGGGACTAGCGGACAAAGATACGCAGTATTTT.

This chain uses TRBV11-3 with TRBJ1-6, with D maybe TRBD1 (6 bases). V lost 3 bases and J lost 3, with 12 bases in between. The CDR3 length is 16 residues. The germline gives CDR1 SGHNT, CDR2 YENEEA. CDR3 in DNA: TGTGCCAGCAGCTTCGACAGGAATTACTATAATTCACCCCTCCACTTT. This encodes CASSFDRNYYNSPLHF.

The gene calls are TRBV11-3 and TRBJ2-1; the match to TRBD1 covers 8 bases. The CDR3 has 16 residues. Per the germline V gene, CDR1 is SGHNT and CDR2 is YENEEA. The J segment lost 4 bases and the V segment lost 2 bases, leaving 7 bases of the junction unmatched. This CDR3 is CASSLTGTGKYNEQFF. Written as DNA, the CDR3 is TGTGCCAGCAGCTTAACCGGGACAGGAAAGTACAATGAGCAGTTCTTC.

The chain couples TRBV7-5 to TRBJ2-2; the DNA was not used to check the table's D call, TRBD2. TRBV7-5 is shown as a pseudogene. The CDR3 length is 15 residues. CDR3 DNA sequence: TGTGCCAGCAGCTTGGCTGCTAGCGTCACCGGGGAGCTGTTTTTT. Protein: CASSLAASVTGELFF.

The chain carries TRBV19 and TRBJ1-2, with 8 bases lining up with TRBD1. The CDR3 is 14 residues long. CDR1 is LNHDA and CDR2 is SQIVND in the germline V gene (reference sequence). Trimming at V came to 3 bases and at J to 2 bases, leaving 2 bases not matched to a gene. The CDR3 coding sequence is TGTGCCAGTAGTATCCGGACAGGGAACTATGGCTACACCTTC. It codes for CASSIRTGNYGYTF. The full variable domain, completed using reference TRBV19 and TRBJ1-2, is DGGITQSPKYLFRKEGQNVTLSCEQNLNHDAMYWYRQDPGQGLRLIYYSQIVNDFQKGDIAEGYSVSREKKESFPLTVTSAQKNPTAFYLCASSIRTGNYGYTFGSGTRLTVV.

V is TRBV18 and J is TRBJ1-5; 9 bases are a match to TRBD1. V gave up 3 bases and J gave up 5 bases; unmatched junction bases: 5. The germline CDR1 and CDR2 sequences are KGHSH and LQKENI. The CDR3 spans 15 residues. CDR3 nucleotides: TGTGCCAGCTCACCGGGACAGGGAGATTATCAGCCCCAGCATTTT. Amino acid sequence: CASSPGQGDYQPQHF.

The chain has TRBV19 and TRBJ1-5, with a weak D call TRBD1 (6 bases). V lost 9 bases and J 0 bases, leaving 15 bases between the germline ends. The CDR3 is 15 residues long. Germline-derived CDR1 and CDR2 are LNHDA and SQIVND (reference sequence). CDR3 amino acids: CASASGGYSNQPQHF. In DNA form, the CDR3 reads TGTGCCAGCGCCTCCGGGGGCTATAGCAATCAGCCCCAGCATTTT.

The rearrangement links TRBV11-3 to TRBJ1-4; TRBD1 matches 12 bases. This CDR3 comprises 14 residues. After removal of 5 bases from V and 8 bases from J, the junction contained 3 bases not matched to a gene. Germline CDR1 SGHNT, CDR2 YENEEA. The CDR3 sequence is CASSGDRGREKLFF. CDR3 sequence (DNA): TGTGCCAGCAGCGGGGACAGGGGGCGAGAAAAACTGTTTTTT.

J is TRBJ2-1 and V is TRBV6-8, with D tentatively TRBD1 (6 bases). The CDR3 has 14 amino acids. Per germline, CDR1 MNHGY and CDR2 SAAAGT. With 5 bases removed from V and 6 bases from J, the gap between germline ends came to 14 bases. The CDR3: CASSTYRAGNEQFF. The CDR3 DNA sequence: TGTGCCAGCAGTACCTACAGGGCGGGCAATGAGCAGTTCTTC.

The chain carries TRBV29-1 and TRBJ2-7; no clear D. Deletions cut 7 bases from V and 5 bases from J, with 18 bases between. The CDR3 has 13 residues. CDR1 SQVTM and CDR2 ANQGSEA come from the germline V gene. CDR3: CSDTVGWVHEQYF. CDR3 sequence (DNA): TGCAGCGACACCGTGGGGTGGGTCCACGAGCAGTACTTC.

This chain joins TRBV11-3 and TRBJ2-2; the D is unclear. V lost 5 bases, J lost 2 bases, and 15 bases lay in between. The CDR3 has 16 amino acids. Germline V gene sequence: CDR1 SGHNT, CDR2 YENEEA. CDR3 in DNA: TGTGCCAGCAGCCGTACTGAGGCTTACAACACCGGGGAGCTGTTTTTT. Encoded protein: CASSRTEAYNTGELFF.

The rearrangement uses TRBV11-3 and TRBJ1-5; 10 bases match TRBD1. Germline V gene sequence: CDR1 SGHNT, CDR2 YENEEA. The CDR3 runs to 14 residues. V lost 4 bases, J lost 5 bases, and 2 bases stayed unmatched. The CDR3 nucleotides are TGTGCCAGCAGCTCGACAGGGGGCCATCAGCCCCAGCATTTT. Translating gives CASSSTGGHQPQHF.

This chain uses TRBV6-8 with TRBJ1-2; no clear D. V was trimmed by 8 bases and J by 3 bases, leaving 13 bases between them. The V gene's germline CDR1 is MNHGY and CDR2 SAAAGT. This CDR3 is built from 13 residues. This CDR3 is CASQRRGDYGYTF. The CDR3 coding sequence is TGTGCCAGCCAGCGGCGGGGAGACTATGGCTACACCTTC.

For this clone: The CDR3 extends 1 residue past the end of the read, so its final part is completed from the germline J gene. The chain uses TRBV10-3 and TRBJ2-2; the D gene could be TRBD1 or TRBD2 (5 bases each). The germline V and J ends were trimmed by 2 bases and 7 bases, with 11 bases remaining between them. The CDR3 is 14 amino acids. Germline V gives CDR1 ENHRY, CDR2 SYGVKD. The CDR3 reads CAISEGRDHGELFF. CDR3 DNA (partial): TGTGCCATCAGTGAGGGTCGGGACCACGGGGAGCTGTTT.

This clone was seen a handful of times. The V call is TRBV28, the J call TRBJ2-3; D might be TRBD1 (5 bases). Germline CDR1 is MDHEN and CDR2 is SYDVKM. The CDR3 sequence is 14 residues long. V lost 3 bases and J 2 bases, leaving 9 bases between the germline ends. The CDR3: CASSLGRDTDTQYF. The CDR3 DNA is TGTGCCAGCAGTTTGGGGCGAGACACAGATACGCAGTATTTT.

On this clone itself: At one boundary the junction diverges from the germline segment, which might be a read error. V usage is TRBV28 and J usage is TRBJ2-3; D may correspond to TRBD1 or TRBD2 (5 bases each). This CDR3 spans 17 amino acids. Germline loops: CDR1 MDHEN, CDR2 SYDVKM. The CDR3 is CASSIRHTGRSTYTQYF. As DNA, the CDR3 is TGTGCCAGCAGCATCCGTCACACGGGACGGAGCACATATACGCAGTATTTT. Filled out from reference TRBV28 and TRBJ2-3, the complete variable domain reads DVKVTQSSRYLVKRTGEKVFLECVQDMDHENMFWYRQDPGLGLRLIYFSYDVKMKEKGDIPEGYSVSREKKERFSLILESASTNQTSMYLCASSIRHTGRSTYTQYFGPGTRLTVL.